The clone carrying this T cell receptor (beta chain) appeared many times. Its antigen is currently unknown. This specimen comes from a study of CD8 T cells in ankylosing spondylitis. Points from the study as a whole: Reportedly, disease-linked clones are significantly enriched in ankylosing spondylitis patients' matched synovial fluid. Ankylosing spondylitis blood seemed to carry a telltale TCR beta motif made of roughly eight highly homologous variants. Clones that were linked to disease were CD8+ and were relatively rare in peripheral blood.

CDR1 is DFQATT, CDR2 SNEGSKA, per germline (reference sequence). Trimming removed 7 bases from V and 3 bases from J, with 16 bases in between. CDR3 length: 14 residues. TCRdb analysed the 5' RACE reads with MiXCR anew, one entry per CDR3 protein. The table has 250,000 to 350,000 distinct CDR3 sequences, 20% seen once. V usage is TRBV20-1 and J usage is TRBJ2-1; the D call may be TRBD1 or TRBD2 (5 bases each). Sample: blood, either unsorted or a sorted T cell fraction (not recorded which). The sequence was collected from a male donor with ankylosing spondylitis or in good health (not recorded which). CDR3 nucleotide sequence: TGCAGTGTGGGGCTCGGAGGATTCTACAATGAGCAGTTCTTC. Protein: CSVGLGGFYNEQFF.